This record looks at one T cell receptor (beta chain) sequence and its context. This sample is part of a study of blood T cell repertoires in COVID-19. This table comes from immunoSEQ multiplex PCR, and its TCRdb copy is limited to in-frame clones, with some not included. The table includes roughly 120,000 clones, about 85% detected once. The V gene end was trimmed by 0 bases and the J gene end by 6 bases; junction bases not matched to a gene: 5. Germline V gene lookup returns CDR1 LNHDA and CDR2 SQIVND (reference sequence). The CDR3 sequence is 15 residues long. The specimen was peripheral blood. The sequence was collected from a man aged 35 to 55 with acute or convalescent COVID-19. V and J are TRBV19 and TRBJ2-1, with TRBD2 identical over 7 bases. CDR3 sequence: CASSIEGGPPNEQFF. The CDR3 nucleotides are TGTGCCAGTAGTATAGAGGGAGGGCCTCCCAATGAGCAGTTCTTC.